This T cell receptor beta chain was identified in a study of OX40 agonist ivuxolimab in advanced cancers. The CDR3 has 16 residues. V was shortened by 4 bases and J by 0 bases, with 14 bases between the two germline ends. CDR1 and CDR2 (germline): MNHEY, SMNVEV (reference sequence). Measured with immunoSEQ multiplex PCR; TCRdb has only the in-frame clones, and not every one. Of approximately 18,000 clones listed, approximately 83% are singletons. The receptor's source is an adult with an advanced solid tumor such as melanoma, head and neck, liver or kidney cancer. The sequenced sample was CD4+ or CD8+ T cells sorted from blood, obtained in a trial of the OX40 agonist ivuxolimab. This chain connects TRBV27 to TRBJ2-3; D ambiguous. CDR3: CASSSRTLTSTDTQYF. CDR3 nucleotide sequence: TGTGCCAGCAGTTCCCGGACCCTAACTAGCACAGATACGCAGTATTTT.